This TCR beta chain was recorded in a study of a mutant IDH1 vaccine in newly diagnosed glioma. Study-level background: Males made up roughly 60% and females 37.5% of treated patients, whose mean age was roughly 40 years. Earlier therapy was either radiotherapy, temozolomide, or both, and most got both. Overall study results and limits: Pseudoprogression appeared independent of alterations in top peripheral clonotypes.

The table came from immunoSEQ multiplex PCR; TCRdb's copy has only in-frame clones and leaves some out. The data contain about 21,000 clones, around 85% of them singletons. Notes on this clone: Its antigen is not known.

Time point reported: baseline, week 1 (first vaccination visit). Treatment given: pre-vaccination baseline after standard-of-care therapy. The donors had new WHO grade 3 or 4 astrocytomas; these were IDH1-mutant and ATRX-lost. The receptor was isolated from a man in his forties or fifties with glioma. Source: PBMCs, taken from a glioma patient treated with radiotherapy, temozolomide or both.

CDR3 amino acids: CAWSQLDSRSYEQYV. The CDR3 DNA sequence: TGTGCCTGGAGTCAGTTGGACAGCCGCTCCTACGAGCAGTACGTC. This chain links TRBV30 with TRBJ2-7; the D gene is possibly TRBD1 (6 bases). Trimming cost V 2 bases and J 0 bases, with 14 bases left between them. Germline V gene data show CDR1 as GTSNPN and CDR2 as SVGIG (reference sequence). The CDR3 totals 15 residues.